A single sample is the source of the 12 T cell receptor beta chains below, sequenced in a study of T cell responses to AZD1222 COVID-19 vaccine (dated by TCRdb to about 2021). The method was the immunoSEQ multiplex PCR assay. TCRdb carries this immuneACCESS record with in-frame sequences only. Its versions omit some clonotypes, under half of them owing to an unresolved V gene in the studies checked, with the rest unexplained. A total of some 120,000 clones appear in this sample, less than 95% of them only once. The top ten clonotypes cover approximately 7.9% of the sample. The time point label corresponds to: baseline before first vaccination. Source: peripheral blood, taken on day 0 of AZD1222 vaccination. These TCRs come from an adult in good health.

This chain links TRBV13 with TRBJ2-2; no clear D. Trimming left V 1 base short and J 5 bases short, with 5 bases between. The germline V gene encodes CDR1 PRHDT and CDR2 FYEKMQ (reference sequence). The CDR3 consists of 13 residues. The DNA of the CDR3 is TGTGCCAGCAGCTTAGTGGGAACCGGGGAGCTGTTTTTT. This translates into CASSLVGTGELFF.

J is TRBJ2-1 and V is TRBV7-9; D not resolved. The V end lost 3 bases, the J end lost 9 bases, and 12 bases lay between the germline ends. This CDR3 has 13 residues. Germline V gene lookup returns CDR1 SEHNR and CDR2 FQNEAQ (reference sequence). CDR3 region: CASSLSRWGEQFF. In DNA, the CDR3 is TGTGCCAGCAGCTTGTCTCGTTGGGGTGAGCAGTTCTTC. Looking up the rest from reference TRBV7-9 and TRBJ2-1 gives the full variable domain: DTGVSQNPRHKITKRGQNVTFRCDPISEHNRLYWYRQTLGQGPEFLTYFQNEAQLEKSRLLSDRFSAERPKGSFSTLEIQRTEQGDSAMYLCASSLSRWGEQFFGPGTRLTVL.

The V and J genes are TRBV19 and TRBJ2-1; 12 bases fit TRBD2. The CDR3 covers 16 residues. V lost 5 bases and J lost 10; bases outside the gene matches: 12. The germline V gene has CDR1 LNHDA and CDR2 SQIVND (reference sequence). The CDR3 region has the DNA TGTGCCAGTAGTTTCGGGGGGACTAGCGGGCTTTCGGAGCAGTTCTTC. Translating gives CASSFGGTSGLSEQFF.

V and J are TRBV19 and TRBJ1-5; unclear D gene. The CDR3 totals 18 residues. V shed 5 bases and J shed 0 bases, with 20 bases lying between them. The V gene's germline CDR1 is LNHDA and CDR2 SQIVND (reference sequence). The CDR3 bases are TGTGCCAGTAGTCCCCGGACCAGGCCCACCTATAGCAATCAGCCCCAGCATTTT. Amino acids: CASSPRTRPTYSNQPQHF. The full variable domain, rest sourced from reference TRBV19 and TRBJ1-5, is DGGITQSPKYLFRKEGQNVTLSCEQNLNHDAMYWYRQDPGQGLRLIYYSQIVNDFQKGDIAEGYSVSREKKESFPLTVTSAQKNPTAFYLCASSPRTRPTYSNQPQHFGDGTRLSIL.

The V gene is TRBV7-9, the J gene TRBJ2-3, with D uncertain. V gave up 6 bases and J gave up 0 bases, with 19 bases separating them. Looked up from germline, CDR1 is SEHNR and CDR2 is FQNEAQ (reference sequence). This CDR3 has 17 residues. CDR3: CASRILWAETSTDTQYF. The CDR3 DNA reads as TGTGCCAGCAGGATCCTATGGGCGGAGACTAGCACAGATACGCAGTATTTT.

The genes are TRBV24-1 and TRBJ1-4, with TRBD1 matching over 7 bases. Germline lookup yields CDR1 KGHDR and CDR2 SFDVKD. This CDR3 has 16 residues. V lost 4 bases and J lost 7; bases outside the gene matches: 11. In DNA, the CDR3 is TGTGCCACCAGTGAAAACAGGGGACGTGGCGGTGAAAAACTGTTTTTT. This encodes CATSENRGRGGEKLFF.

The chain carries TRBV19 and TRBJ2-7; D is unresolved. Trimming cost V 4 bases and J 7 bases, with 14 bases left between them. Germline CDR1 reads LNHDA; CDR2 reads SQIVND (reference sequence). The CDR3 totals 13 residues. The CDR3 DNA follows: TGTGCCAGTAGTAACCGGCGACCTCAAGAGCAGTACTTC. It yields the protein CASSNRRPQEQYF.

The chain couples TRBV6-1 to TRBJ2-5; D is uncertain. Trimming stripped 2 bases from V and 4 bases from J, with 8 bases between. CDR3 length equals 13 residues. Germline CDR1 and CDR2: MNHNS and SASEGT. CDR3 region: CASSERARETQYF. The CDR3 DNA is TGTGCCAGCAGTGAAAGAGCGCGAGAGACCCAGTACTTC.

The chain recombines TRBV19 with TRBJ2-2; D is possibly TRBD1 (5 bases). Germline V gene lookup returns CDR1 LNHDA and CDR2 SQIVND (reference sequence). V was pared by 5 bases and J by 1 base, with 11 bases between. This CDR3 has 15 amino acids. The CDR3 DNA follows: TGTGCCAGTAGTCCTACTCAGGGGAACACCGGGGAGCTGTTTTTT. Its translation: CASSPTQGNTGELFF. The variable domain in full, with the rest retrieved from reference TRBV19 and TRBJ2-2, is DGGITQSPKYLFRKEGQNVTLSCEQNLNHDAMYWYRQDPGQGLRLIYYSQIVNDFQKGDIAEGYSVSREKKESFPLTVTSAQKNPTAFYLCASSPTQGNTGELFFGEGSRLTVL.

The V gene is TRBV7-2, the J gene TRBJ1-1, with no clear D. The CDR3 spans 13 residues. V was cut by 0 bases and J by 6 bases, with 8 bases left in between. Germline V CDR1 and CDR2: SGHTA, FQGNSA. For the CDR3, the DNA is TGTGCCAGCAGCTTAGCTGAGAAAGCTGAAGCTTTCTTT. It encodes CASSLAEKAEAFF.

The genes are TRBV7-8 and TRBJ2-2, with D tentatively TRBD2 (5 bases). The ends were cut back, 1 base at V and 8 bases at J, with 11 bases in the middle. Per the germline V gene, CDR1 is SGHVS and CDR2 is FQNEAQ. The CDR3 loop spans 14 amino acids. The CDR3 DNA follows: TGTGCCAGCAGCTTAGTGAGCGGACCGGGGGAGCTGTTTTTT. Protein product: CASSLVSGPGELFF.

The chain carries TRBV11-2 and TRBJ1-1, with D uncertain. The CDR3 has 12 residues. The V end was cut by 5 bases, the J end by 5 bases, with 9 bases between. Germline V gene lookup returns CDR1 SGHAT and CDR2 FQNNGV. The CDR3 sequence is CASSPSGTEAFF. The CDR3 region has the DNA TGTGCCAGCAGCCCGTCGGGGACTGAAGCTTTCTTT.